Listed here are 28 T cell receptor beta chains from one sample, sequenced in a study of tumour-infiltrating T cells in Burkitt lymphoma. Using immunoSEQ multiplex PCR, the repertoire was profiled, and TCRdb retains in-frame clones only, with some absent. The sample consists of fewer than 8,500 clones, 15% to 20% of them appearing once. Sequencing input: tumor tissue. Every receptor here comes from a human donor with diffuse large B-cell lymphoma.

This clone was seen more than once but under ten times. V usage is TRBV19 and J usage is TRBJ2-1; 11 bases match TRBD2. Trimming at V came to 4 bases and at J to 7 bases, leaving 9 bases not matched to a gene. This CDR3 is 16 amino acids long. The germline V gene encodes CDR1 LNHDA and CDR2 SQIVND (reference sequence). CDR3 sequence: CASSTGTSGLGNEQFF. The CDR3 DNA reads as TGTGCCAGTAGTACTGGGACTAGCGGCCTTGGGAATGAGCAGTTCTTC.

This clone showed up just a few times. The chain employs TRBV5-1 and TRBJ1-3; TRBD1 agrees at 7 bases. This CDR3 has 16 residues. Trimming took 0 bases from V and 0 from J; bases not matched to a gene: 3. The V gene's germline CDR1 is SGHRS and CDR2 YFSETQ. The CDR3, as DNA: TGCGCCAGCAGCTTGGCGGGGACAGACTCTGGAAACACCATATATTTT. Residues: CASSLAGTDSGNTIYF.

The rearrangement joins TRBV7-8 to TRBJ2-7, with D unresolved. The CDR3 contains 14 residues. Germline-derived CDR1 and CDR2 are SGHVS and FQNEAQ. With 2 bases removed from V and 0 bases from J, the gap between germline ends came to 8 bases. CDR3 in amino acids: CASSLRPGSYEQYF. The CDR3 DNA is TGTGCCAGCAGCTTAAGGCCAGGCTCCTACGAGCAGTACTTC. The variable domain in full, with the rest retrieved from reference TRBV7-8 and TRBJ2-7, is GAGVSQSPRYKVAKRGQDVALRCDPISGHVSLFWYQQALGQGPEFLTYFQNEAQLDKSGLPSDRFFAERPEGSVSTLKIQRTQQEDSAVYLCASSLRPGSYEQYFGPGTRLTVT.

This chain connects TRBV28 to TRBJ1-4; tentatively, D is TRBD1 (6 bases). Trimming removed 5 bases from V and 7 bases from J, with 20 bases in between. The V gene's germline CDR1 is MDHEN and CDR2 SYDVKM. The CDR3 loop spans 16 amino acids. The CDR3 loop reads CASSPPGRGWREKLFF. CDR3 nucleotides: TGTGCCAGCAGTCCCCCCGGCAGGGGATGGCGTGAAAAACTGTTTTTT.

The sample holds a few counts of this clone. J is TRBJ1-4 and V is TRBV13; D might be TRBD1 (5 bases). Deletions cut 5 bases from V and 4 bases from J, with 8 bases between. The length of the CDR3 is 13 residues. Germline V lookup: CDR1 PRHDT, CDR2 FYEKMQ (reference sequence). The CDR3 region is CASSRGSNEKLFF. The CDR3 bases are TGTGCCAGCAGCCGGGGGAGTAATGAAAAACTGTTTTTT.

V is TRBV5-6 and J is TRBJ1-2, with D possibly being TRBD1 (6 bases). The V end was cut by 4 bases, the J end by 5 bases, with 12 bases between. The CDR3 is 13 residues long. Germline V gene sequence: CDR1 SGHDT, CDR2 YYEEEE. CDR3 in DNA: TGTGCCAGCAGCCCAGGACAGCAATATGGCTACACCTTC. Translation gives CASSPGQQYGYTF.

In DNA form, the CDR3 reads TGCGCCAGCAGTGCGTCTGTACGTGGGGAGCTGTTTTTT. It translates to CASSASVRGELFF. The chain recombines TRBV10-1 with TRBJ2-2; no reliable D call. The CDR3 extends over 13 amino acids. The V end lost 4 bases, the J end lost 8 bases, and 11 bases lay between the germline ends. Germline values: CDR1 WNHNN, CDR2 SYGVQD (reference sequence).

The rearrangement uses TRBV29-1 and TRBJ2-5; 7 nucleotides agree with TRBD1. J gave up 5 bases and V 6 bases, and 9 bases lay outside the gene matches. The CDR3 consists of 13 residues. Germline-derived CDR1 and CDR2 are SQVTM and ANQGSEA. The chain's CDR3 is CSVDSTGRETQYF. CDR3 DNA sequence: TGCAGCGTAGACTCGACAGGGCGGGAGACCCAGTACTTC.

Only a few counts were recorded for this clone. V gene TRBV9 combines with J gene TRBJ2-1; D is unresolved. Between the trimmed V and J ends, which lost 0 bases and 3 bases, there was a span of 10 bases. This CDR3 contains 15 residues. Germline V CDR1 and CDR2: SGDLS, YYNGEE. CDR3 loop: CASSVGLEIYNEQFF. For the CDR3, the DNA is TGTGCCAGCAGCGTAGGGCTAGAAATCTACAATGAGCAGTTCTTC.

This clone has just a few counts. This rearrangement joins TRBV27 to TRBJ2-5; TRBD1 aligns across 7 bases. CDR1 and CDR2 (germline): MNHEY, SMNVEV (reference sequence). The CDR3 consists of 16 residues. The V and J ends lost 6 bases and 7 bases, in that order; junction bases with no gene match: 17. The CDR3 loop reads CASRARRETGPGTQYF. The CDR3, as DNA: TGTGCCAGCAGGGCCCGCCGTGAGACAGGGCCAGGGACCCAGTACTTC.

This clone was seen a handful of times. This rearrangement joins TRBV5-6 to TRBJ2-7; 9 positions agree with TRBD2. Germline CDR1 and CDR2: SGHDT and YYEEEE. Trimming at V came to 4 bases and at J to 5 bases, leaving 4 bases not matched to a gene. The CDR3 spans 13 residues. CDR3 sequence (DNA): TGTGCCAGCAGCCGTATAGCGGGAGACGAGCAGTACTTC. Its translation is CASSRIAGDEQYF. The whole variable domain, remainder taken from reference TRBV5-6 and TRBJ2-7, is DAGVTQSPTHLIKTRGQQVTLRCSPKSGHDTVSWYQQALGQGPQFIFQYYEEEERQRGNFPDRFSGHQFPNYSSELNVNALLLGDSALYLCASSRIAGDEQYFGPGTRLTVT.

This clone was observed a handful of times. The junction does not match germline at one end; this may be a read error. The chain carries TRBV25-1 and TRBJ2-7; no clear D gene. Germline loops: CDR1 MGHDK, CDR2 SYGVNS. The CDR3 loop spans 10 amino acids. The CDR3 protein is CASSAYEQYF. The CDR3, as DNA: TGTGCTAGCAGTGCCTACGAGCAGTACTTC.

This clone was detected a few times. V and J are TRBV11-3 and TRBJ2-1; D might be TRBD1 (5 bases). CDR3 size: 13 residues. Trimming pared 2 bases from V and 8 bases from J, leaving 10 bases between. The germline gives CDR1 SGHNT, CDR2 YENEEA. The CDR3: CASSLNRLHEQFF. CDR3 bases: TGTGCCAGCAGCTTAAACAGGCTGCATGAGCAGTTCTTC. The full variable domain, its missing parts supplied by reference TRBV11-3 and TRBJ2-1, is EAGVVQSPRYKIIEKKQPVAFWCNPISGHNTLYWYLQNLGQGPELLIRYENEEAVDDSQLPKDRFSAERLKGVDSTLKIQPAELGDSAVYLCASSLNRLHEQFFGPGTRLTVL.

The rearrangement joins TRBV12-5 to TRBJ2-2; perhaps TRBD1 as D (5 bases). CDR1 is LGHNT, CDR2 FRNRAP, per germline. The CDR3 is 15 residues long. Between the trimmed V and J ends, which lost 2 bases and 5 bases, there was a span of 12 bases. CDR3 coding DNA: TGTGCTAGTGGTTTGATGGGGCCCAATACCGGGGAGCTGTTTTTT. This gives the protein CASGLMGPNTGELFF.

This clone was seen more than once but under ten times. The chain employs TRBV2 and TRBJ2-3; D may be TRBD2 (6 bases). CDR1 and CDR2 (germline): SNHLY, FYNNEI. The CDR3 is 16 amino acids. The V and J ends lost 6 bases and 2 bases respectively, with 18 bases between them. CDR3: CASSRRGLAYTDTQYF. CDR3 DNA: TGTGCCAGCAGCCGGCGCGGGCTAGCGTACACAGATACGCAGTATTTT.

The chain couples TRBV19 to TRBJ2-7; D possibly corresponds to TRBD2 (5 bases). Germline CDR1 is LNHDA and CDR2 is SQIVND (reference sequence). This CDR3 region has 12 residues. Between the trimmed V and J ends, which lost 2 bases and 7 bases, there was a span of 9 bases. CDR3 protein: CASSILPGEQYF. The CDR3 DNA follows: TGTGCCAGTAGTATATTGCCGGGGGAGCAGTACTTC.

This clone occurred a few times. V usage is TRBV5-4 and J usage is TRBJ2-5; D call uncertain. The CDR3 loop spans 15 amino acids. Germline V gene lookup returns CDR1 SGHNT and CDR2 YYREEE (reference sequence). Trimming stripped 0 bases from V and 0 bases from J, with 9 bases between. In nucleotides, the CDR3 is TGTGCCAGCAGCTTGGGTGGCGGATACCAAGAGACCCAGTACTTC. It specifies CASSLGGGYQETQYF.

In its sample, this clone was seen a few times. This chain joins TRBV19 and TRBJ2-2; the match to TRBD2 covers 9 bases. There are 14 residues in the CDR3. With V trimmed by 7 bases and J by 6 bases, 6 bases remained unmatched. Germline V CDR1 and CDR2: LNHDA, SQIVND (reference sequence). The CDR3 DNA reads TGTGCCAGTACCGGCGGGGGGGGTTCCGGGGAGCTGTTTTTT. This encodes CASTGGGGSGELFF.

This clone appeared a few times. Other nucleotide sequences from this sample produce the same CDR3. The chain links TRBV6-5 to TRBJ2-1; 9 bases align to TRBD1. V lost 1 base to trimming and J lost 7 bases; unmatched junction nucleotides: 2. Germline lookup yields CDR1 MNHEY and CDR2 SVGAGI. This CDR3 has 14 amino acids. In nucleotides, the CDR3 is TGTGCCAGCAGTTACTGGGGACAGGGAAATGAGCAGTTCTTC. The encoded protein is CASSYWGQGNEQFF.

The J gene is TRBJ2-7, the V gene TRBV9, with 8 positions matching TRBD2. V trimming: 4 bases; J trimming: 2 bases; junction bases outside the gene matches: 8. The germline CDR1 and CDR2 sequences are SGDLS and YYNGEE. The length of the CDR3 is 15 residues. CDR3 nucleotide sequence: TGTGCCAGCAGCACACAAGCGGGAGTTCCCTACGAGCAGTACTTC. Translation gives CASSTQAGVPYEQYF.

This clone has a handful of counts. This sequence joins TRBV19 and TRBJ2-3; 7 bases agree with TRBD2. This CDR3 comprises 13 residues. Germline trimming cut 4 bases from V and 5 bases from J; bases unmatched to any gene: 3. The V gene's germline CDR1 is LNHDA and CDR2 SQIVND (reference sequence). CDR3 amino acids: CASSTGGRDTQYF. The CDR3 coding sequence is TGTGCCAGTAGTACGGGGGGAAGAGATACGCAGTATTTT.

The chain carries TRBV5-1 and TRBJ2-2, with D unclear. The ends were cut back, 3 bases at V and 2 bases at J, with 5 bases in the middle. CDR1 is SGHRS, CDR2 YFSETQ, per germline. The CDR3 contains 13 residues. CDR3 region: CASSSANTGELFF. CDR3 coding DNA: TGCGCCAGCAGCTCGGCTAACACCGGGGAGCTGTTTTTT.

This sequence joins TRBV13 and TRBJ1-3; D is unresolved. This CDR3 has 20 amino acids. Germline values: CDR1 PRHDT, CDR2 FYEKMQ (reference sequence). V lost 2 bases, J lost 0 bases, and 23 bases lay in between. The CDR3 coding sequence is TGTGCCAGCAGCTTATTCGGGTTTTCTAACCGTACTACCTCTGGAAACACCATATATTTT. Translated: CASSLFGFSNRTTSGNTIYF.

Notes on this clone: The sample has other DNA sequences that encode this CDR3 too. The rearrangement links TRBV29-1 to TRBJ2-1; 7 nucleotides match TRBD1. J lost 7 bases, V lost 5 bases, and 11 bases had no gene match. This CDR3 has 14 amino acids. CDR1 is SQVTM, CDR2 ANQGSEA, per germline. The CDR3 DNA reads TGCAGCGTTCCCCAGACAGGGTATAATAATGAGCAGTTCTTC. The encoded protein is CSVPQTGYNNEQFF.

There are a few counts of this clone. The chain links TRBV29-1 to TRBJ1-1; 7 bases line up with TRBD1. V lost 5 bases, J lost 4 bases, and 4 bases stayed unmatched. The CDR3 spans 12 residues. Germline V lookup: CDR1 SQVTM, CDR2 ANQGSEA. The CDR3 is CSVLTGTTEAFF. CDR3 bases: TGCAGCGTTTTGACAGGGACCACTGAAGCTTTCTTT. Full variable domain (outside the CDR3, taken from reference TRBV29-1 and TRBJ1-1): SAVISQKPSRDICQRGTSLTIQCQVDSQVTMMFWYRQQPGQSLTLIATANQGSEATYESGFVIDKFPISRPNLTFSTLTVSNMSPEDSSIYLCSVLTGTTEAFFGQGTRLTVV.

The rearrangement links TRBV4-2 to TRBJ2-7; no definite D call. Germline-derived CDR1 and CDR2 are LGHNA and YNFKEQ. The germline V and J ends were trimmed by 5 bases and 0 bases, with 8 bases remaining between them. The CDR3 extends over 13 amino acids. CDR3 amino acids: CASSIAISYEQYF. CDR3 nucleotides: TGTGCCAGCAGCATAGCCATCTCCTACGAGCAGTACTTC.

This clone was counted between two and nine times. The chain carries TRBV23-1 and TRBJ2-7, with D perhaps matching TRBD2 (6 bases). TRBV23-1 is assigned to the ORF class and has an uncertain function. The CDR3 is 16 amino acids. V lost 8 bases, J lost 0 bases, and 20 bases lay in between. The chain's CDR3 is CASLRPWDLSSYEQYF. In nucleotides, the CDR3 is TGCGCCAGCCTACGGCCGTGGGACTTGAGCTCCTACGAGCAGTACTTC.

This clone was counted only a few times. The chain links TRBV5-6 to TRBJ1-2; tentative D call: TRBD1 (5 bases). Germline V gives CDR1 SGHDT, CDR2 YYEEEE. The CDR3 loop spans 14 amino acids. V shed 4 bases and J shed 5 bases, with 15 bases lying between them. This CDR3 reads CASSIRESSYGYTF. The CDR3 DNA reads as TGTGCCAGCAGCATCAGGGAAAGTTCGTATGGCTACACCTTC.